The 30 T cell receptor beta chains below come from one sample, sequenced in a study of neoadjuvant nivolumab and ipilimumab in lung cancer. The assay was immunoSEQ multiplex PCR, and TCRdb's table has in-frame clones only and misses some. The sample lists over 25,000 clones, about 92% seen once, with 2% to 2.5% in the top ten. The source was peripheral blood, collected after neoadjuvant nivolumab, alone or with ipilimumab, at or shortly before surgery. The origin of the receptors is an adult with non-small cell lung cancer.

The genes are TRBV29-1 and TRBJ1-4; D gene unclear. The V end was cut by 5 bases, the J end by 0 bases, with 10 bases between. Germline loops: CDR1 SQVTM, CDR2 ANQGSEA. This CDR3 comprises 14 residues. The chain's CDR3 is CSVRGFATNEKLFF. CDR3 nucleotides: TGCAGCGTTCGCGGATTTGCAACTAATGAAAAACTGTTTTTT.

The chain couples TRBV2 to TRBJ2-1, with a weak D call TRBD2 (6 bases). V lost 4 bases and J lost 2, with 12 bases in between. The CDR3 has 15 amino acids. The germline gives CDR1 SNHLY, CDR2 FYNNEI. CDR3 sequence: CASSAPRETYNEQFF. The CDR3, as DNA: TGTGCCAGCAGTGCCCCCCGGGAGACCTACAATGAGCAGTTCTTC.

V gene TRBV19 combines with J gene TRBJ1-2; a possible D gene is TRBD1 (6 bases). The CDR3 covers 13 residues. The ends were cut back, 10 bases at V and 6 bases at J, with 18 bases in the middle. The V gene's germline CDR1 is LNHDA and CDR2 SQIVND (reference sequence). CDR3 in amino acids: CATQTGGSNGYTF. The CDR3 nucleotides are TGTGCCACCCAGACAGGAGGATCGAATGGCTACACCTTC.

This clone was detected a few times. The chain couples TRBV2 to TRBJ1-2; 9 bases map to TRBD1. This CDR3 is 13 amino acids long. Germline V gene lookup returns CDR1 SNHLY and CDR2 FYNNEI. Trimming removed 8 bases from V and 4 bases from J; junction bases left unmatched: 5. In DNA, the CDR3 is TGTGCCAGCTCCGGGACAGGGACCTATGGCTACACCTTC. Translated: CASSGTGTYGYTF.

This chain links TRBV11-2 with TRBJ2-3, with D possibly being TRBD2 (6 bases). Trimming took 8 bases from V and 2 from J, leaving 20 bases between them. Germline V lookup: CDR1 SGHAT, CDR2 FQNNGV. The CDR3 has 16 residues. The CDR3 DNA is TGTGCCAGCTACCATACTAGCAGACCTTACACAGATACGCAGTATTTT. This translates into CASYHTSRPYTDTQYF.

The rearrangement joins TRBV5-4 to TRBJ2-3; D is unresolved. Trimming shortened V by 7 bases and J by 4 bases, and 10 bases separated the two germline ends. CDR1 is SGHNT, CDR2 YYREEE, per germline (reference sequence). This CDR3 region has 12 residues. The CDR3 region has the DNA TGTGCCAGCGGAAACCTGGCAGATACGCAGTATTTT. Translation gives CASGNLADTQYF.

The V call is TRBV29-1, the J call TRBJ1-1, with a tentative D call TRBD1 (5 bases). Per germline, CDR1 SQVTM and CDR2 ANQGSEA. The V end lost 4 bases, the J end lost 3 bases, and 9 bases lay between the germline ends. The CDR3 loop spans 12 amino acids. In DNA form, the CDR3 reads TGCAGCGTTGGGGGGATAGACACTGAAGCTTTCTTT. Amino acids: CSVGGIDTEAFF.

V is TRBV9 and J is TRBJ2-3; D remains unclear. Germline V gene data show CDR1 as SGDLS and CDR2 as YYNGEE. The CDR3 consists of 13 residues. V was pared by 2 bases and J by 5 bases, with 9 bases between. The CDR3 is CASSVVQKDTQYF. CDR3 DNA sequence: TGTGCCAGCAGCGTGGTACAGAAAGATACGCAGTATTTT.

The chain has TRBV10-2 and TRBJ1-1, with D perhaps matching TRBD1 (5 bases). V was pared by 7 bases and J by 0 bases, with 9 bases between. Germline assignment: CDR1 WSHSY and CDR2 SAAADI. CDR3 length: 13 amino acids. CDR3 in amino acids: CASINRMNTEAFF. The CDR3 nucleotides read TGCGCCAGCATAAACAGGATGAACACTGAAGCTTTCTTT.

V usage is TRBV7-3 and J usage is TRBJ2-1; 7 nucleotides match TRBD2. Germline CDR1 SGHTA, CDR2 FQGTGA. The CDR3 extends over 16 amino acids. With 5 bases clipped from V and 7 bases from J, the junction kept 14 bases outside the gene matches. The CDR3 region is CASSPVGQRGLNEQFF. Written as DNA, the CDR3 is TGTGCCAGCAGCCCCGTTGGGCAGCGGGGTTTGAATGAGCAGTTCTTC.

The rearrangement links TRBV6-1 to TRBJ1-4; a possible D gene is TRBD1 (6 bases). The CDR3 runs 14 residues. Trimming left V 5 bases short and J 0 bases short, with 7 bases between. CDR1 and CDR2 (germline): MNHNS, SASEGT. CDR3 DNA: TGTGCCAGCAGTTGGACAGCAACTAATGAAAAACTGTTTTTT. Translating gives CASSWTATNEKLFF.

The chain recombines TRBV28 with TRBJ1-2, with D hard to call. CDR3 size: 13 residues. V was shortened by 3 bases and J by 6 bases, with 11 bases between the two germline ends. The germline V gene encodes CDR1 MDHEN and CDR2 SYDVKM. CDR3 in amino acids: CASSFVGPNGYTF. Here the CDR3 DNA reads TGTGCCAGCAGTTTTGTAGGACCAAATGGCTACACCTTC.

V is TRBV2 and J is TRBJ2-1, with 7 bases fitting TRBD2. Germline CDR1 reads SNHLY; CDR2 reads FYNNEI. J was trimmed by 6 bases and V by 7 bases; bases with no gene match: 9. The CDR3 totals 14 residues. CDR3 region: CASNLRSGGNEQFF. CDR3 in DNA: TGTGCCAGCAACCTCCGATCGGGGGGCAATGAGCAGTTCTTC.

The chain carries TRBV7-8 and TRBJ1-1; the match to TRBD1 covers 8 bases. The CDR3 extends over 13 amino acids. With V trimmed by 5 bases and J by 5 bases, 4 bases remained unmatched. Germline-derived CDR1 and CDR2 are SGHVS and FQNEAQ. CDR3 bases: TGTGCCAGCAGCCCCCGGACAGGGACTGAAGCTTTCTTT. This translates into CASSPRTGTEAFF.

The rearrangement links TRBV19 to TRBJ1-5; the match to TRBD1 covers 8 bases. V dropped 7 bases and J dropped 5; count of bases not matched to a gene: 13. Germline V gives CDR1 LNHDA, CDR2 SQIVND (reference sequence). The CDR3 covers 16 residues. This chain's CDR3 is CASTISSGQEDQPQHF. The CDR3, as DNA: TGTGCCAGTACCATCTCCTCGGGACAGGAGGATCAGCCCCAGCATTTT.

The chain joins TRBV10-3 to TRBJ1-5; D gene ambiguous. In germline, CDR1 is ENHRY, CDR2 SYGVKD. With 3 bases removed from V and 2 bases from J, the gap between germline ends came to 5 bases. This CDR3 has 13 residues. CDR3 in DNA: TGTGCCATCAGTGAAGTTGGCAATCAGCCCCAGCATTTT. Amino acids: CAISEVGNQPQHF.

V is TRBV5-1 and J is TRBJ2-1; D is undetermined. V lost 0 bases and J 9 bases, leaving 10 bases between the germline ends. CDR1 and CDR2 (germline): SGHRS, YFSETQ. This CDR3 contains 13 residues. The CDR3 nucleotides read TGCGCCAGCAGCTTGGAAGCCTACGGTGAGCAGTTCTTC. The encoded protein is CASSLEAYGEQFF.

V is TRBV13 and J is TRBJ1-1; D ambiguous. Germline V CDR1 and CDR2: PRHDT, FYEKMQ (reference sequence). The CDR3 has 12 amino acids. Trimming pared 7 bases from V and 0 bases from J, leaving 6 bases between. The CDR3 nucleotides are TGTGCCAGCAAAGTCATGAACACTGAAGCTTTCTTT. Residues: CASKVMNTEAFF. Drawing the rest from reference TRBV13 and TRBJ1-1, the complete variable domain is AAGVIQSPRHLIKEKRETATLKCYPIPRHDTVYWYQQGPGQDPQFLISFYEKMQSDKGSIPDRFSAQQFSDYHSELNMSSLELGDSALYFCASKVMNTEAFFGQGTRLTVV.

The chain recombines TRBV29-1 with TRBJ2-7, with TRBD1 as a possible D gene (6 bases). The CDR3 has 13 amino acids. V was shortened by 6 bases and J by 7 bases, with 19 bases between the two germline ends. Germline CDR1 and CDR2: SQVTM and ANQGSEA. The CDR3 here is CSVVTGPRREQYF. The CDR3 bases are TGCAGCGTCGTGACAGGCCCAAGGAGGGAGCAGTACTTC.

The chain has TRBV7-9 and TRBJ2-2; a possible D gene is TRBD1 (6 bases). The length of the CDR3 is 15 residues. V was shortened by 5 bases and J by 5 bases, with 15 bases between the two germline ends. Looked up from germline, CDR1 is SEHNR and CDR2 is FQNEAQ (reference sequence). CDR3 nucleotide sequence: TGTGCCAGCAGCCCGGACAGCCTGCAGACCGGGGAGCTGTTTTTT. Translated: CASSPDSLQTGELFF.

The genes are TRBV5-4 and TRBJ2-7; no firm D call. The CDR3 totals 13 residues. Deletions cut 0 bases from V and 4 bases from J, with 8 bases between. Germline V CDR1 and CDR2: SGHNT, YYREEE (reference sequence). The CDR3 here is CASSLGGPYEQYF. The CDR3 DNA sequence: TGTGCCAGCAGCTTGGGCGGCCCGTACGAGCAGTACTTC.

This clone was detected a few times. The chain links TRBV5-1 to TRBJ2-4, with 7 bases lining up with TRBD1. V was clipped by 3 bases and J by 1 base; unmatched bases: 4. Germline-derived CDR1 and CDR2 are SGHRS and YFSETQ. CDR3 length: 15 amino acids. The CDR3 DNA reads TGCGCCAGCAGCTCAGGGGGATTGGCCAAAAACATTCAGTACTTC. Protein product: CASSSGGLAKNIQYF.

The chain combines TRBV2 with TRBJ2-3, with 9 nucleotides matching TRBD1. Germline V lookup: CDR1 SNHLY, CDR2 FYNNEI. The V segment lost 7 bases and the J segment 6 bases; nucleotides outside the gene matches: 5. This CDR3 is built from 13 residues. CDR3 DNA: TGTGCCAGCATACAGGGGGCTTGGGATACGCAGTATTTT. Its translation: CASIQGAWDTQYF.

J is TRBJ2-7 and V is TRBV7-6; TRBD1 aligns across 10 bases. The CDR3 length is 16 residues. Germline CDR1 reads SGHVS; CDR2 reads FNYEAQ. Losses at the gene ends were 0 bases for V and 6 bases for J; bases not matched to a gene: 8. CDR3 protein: CASSLATGQGTTEQYF. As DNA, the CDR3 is TGTGCCAGCAGCTTAGCAACGGGACAGGGGACTACCGAGCAGTACTTC.

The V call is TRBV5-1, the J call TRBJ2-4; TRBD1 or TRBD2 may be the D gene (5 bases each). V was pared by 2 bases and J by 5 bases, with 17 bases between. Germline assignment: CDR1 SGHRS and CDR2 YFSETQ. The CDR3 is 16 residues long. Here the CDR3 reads CASSFGTFPTQNIQYF. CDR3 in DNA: TGCGCCAGCAGCTTCGGGACGTTTCCTACCCAAAACATTCAGTACTTC.

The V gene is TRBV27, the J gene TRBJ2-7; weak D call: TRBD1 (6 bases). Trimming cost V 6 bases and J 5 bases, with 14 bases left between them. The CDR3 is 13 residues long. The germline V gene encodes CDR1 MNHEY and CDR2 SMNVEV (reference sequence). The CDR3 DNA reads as TGTGCCAGCAGGAAACAGGGTCTCGACGAGCAGTACTTC. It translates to CASRKQGLDEQYF.

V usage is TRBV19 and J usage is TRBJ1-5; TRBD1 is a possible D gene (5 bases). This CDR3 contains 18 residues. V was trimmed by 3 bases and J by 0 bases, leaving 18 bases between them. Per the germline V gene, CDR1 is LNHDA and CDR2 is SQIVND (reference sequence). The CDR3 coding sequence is TGTGCCAGTAGTATGGCAGGGCGAGGGAGATATAGCAATCAGCCCCAGCATTTT. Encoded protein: CASSMAGRGRYSNQPQHF.

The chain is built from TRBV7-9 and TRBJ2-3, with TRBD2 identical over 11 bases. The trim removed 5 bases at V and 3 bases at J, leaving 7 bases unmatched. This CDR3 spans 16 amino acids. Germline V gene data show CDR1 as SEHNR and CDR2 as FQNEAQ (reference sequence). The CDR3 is CASSRLAGGGTDTQYF. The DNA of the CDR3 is TGTGCCAGCAGCCGTCTAGCGGGAGGAGGTACAGATACGCAGTATTTT.

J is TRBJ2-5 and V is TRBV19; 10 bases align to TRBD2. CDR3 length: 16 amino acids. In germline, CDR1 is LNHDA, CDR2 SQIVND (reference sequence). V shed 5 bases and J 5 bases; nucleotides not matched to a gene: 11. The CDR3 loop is CASSQTSGRAGETQYF. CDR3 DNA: TGTGCCAGTAGTCAAACAAGCGGGAGGGCCGGTGAGACCCAGTACTTC.

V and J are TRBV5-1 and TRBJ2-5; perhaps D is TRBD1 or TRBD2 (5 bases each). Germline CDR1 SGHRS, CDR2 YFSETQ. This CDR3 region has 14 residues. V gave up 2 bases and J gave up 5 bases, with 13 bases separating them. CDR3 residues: CASSFRVGAETQYF. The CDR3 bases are TGCGCCAGCAGCTTCCGTGTCGGGGCGGAGACCCAGTACTTC.